Below, 7 T cell receptor beta chains from the same sample are listed, as sequenced in a study of blood T cell repertoires in COVID-19. Assay used: immunoSEQ multiplex PCR; TCRdb lists only in-frame clones, some missing. This repertoire shows 80,000 to 95,000 clones, approximately 85% found once; its top ten account for roughly 12%. Sequences were obtained from peripheral blood. The receptor set was obtained from a human donor in a cohort sampled during active COVID-19.

The count of this clone is one. The chain joins TRBV9 to TRBJ2-3; TRBD1 might be the D (6 bases). The CDR3 sequence is 16 residues long. V was cut by 3 bases and J by 4 bases, with 18 bases left in between. Germline V gene lookup returns CDR1 SGDLS and CDR2 YYNGEE. This CDR3 reads CASSASGAPRADTQYF. CDR3 nucleotide sequence: TGTGCCAGCAGCGCTTCAGGGGCCCCTCGCGCAGATACGCAGTATTTT.

V gene TRBV28 combines with J gene TRBJ1-3; TRBD1 agrees at 8 bases. Germline V gene data show CDR1 as MDHEN and CDR2 as SYDVKM. J was trimmed by 4 bases and V by 4 bases; bases with no gene match: 6. This CDR3 region has 15 residues. The CDR3, as DNA: TGTGCCAGCAGTTCGGAGGACAGGGCGGGAAACACCATATATTTT. Protein sequence: CASSSEDRAGNTIYF. Supplemented by reference TRBV28 and TRBJ1-3, the full variable domain reads DVKVTQSSRYLVKRTGEKVFLECVQDMDHENMFWYRQDPGLGLRLIYFSYDVKMKEKGDIPEGYSVSREKKERFSLILESASTNQTSMYLCASSSEDRAGNTIYFGEGSWLTVV.

This chain uses TRBV30 with TRBJ2-7; the match to TRBD2 covers 8 bases. Per germline, CDR1 GTSNPN and CDR2 SVGIG (reference sequence). V gave up 1 base and J gave up 1 base; unmatched junction bases: 9. The CDR3 sequence is 16 residues long. The CDR3 region has the DNA TGTGCCTGGAGTGGTGGATCGACTAGCGCATCCTACGAGCAGTACTTC. This gives the protein CAWSGGSTSASYEQYF.

Of note for this clone: One junction end disagrees with the germline gene, perhaps due to a read error. The CDR3 protein is CASSFQAAINF. CDR3 bases: TGTGCCAGCAGTTTTCAGGCCGCAATAAACTTC. The rearrangement uses TRBV12-3 or TRBV12-4 and TRBJ2-7, with D unresolved. The CDR3 sequence is 11 residues long.

The rearrangement links TRBV7-2 to TRBJ1-5, with TRBD1 identical over 10 bases. Germline V lookup: CDR1 SGHTA, CDR2 FQGNSA. The CDR3 runs to 16 residues. J was trimmed by 5 bases and V by 1 base; bases with no gene match: 5. The CDR3 is CASSLVRQGAHQPQHF. CDR3 coding DNA: TGTGCCAGCAGCTTAGTTCGACAGGGGGCGCATCAGCCCCAGCATTTT.

The chain uses TRBV30 and TRBJ1-6, with no clear D. The CDR3 totals 9 residues. Germline CDR1 and CDR2: GTSNPN and SVGIG (reference sequence). Trimming removed 5 bases at V and 14 bases at J, with 7 bases between. The CDR3 nucleotides are TGTGCCTGGGGACCCTCCCTCCACTTT. It encodes CAWGPSLHF.

In the case of this clone: Distinct nucleotide sequences in the sample also encode this CDR3. This chain uses TRBV2 with TRBJ1-5; 9 positions agree with TRBD1. Germline assignment: CDR1 SNHLY and CDR2 FYNNEI. The length of the CDR3 is 16 residues. V shed 6 bases and J 1 base; nucleotides not matched to a gene: 7. DNA of the CDR3: TGTGCCAGCAGCGAACAGGGGGCGCGCAGCAATCAGCCCCAGCATTTT. Protein product: CASSEQGARSNQPQHF.